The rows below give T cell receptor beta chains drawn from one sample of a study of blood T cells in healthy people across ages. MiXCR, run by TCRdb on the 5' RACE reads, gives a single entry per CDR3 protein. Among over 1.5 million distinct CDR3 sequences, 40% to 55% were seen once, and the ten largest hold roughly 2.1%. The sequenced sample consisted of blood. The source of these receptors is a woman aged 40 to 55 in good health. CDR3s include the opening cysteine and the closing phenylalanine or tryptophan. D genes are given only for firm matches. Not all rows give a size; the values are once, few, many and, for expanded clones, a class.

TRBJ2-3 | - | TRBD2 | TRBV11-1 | TGTGCCAGCAGCGGAGGACTAGCGGGGGGCCCAGATACGCAGTATTTT | CASSGGLAGGPDTQYF
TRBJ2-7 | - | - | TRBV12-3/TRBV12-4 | TGTGCCAGCAGTTTCAACCAGGGCTACGAGCAGTACTTC | CASSFNQGYEQYF
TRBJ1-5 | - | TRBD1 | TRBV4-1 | TGCGCCAGCAGCCAGTTGGACAGGGGAGATAATCAGCCCCAGCATTTT | CASSQLDRGDNQPQHF
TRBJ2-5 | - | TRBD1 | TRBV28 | TGTGCCAGCAGGGGACAGGGGGCGCAAGTCCAAGAGACCCAGTACTTC | CASRGQGAQVQETQYF
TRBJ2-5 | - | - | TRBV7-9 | TGTGCCAGCAGCCTAACCCTGGGGGCATTACTGGGAGAGACCCAGTACTTC | CASSLTLGALLGETQYF
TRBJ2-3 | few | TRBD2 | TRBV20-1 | TGCAAGGGGCTAGCGGGGCCCCCAGATACGCAGTATTTT | CKGLAGPPDTQYF
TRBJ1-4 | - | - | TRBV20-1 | TGCAGTGCTAGAGCCGGGACAAGCGGGGAAAAACTGTTTTTT | CSARAGTSGEKLFF
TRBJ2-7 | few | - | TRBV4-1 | TGCGCCAGCAGCCGGGGCAGCATATCCTACGAGCAGTACTTC | CASSRGSISYEQYF
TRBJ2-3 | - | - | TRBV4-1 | TGCGCCAGCAGCCAACGTACCGGGACAGGGAATGGCGGGGGGGCTTCAGATACGCAGTATTTT | CASSQRTGTGNGGGASDTQYF
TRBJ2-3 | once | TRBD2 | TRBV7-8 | TGTGCCAGCAGCCCGCGGGACTATAAGGCAGATACGCAGTATTTT | CASSPRDYKADTQYF
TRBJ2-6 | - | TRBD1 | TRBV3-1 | TGTGCCAGCAGCCAAGGGACAGGGGTTCTCTCTGGGGCCAACGTCCTGACTTTC | CASSQGTGVLSGANVLTF
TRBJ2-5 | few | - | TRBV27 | TGTGCCAGCCGTCGACCGGGTGAGACCCAGTACTTC | CASRRPGETQYF
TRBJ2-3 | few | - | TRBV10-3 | TGTGCCATCAGTGAAGCCCCAGATACGCAGTATTTT | CAISEAPDTQYF
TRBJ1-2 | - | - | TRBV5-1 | TGCGCCAGCAGCCCGACATTGGAAATTAACTATGGCTACACCTTC | CASSPTLEINYGYTF
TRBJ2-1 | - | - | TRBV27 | TGTGCCAGCAGTAACACGAATGAGCAGTTCTTC | CASSNTNEQFF
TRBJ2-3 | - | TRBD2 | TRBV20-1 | TGCAGTGCTAGAGGACGAAATAGCGGGGGGGCCTACACAGATACGCAGTATTTT | CSARGRNSGGAYTDTQYF
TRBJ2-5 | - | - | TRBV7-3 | TGTGCCAGCAGCTACATACAGGGCGCGCCCCAGTACTTC | CASSYIQGAPQYF
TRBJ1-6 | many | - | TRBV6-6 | TGTGCCAGCAGCAACTCTGACAGGCAGAGCGATTCACCCCTCCACTTT | CASSNSDRQSDSPLHF
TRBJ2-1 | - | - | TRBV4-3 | TGCGCCAGCAGCCAAGAACCGAGCTCCTACAATGGGCAGTTCTTC | CASSQEPSSYNGQFF
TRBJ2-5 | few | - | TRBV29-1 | TGCAGCGTTTCGTCCACGACCGCGGGGGCGCAAGAGACCCAGTACTTC | CSVSSTTAGAQETQYF
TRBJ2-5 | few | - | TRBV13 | TGTGCCAGCAGGCAGCGGCTTAGGGAGACCCAGTACTTC | CASRQRLRETQYF
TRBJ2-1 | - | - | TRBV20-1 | TGCAGTGCTAGAGATCTGGCTATCTACAATGAGCAGTTCTTC | CSARDLAIYNEQFF
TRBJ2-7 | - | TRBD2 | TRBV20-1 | TGCAGTGCTTTTAGCCTGACTAGCGGAACCTACGAGCAGTACTTC | CSAFSLTSGTYEQYF
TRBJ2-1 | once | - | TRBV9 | TGTGCCAGCAGCGGGGGGGACCCGTGGGATGAGCAGTTCTTC | CASSGGDPWDEQFF
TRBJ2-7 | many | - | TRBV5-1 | TGCGCCAGCAGCTTGGATAACGAGCAGTACTTC | CASSLDNEQYF
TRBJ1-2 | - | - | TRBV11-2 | TGTGCCAGCAGCTCCCTTAGGGTGCCGGCACATGGCTACACCTTC | CASSSLRVPAHGYTF
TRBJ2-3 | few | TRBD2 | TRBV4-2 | TGTGCCAGCAGCCAAGAGGGGACTAGGGGCCCAGATACGCAGTATTTT | CASSQEGTRGPDTQYF
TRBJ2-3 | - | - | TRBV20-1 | TGCAGTGCCTCGGACAGAATCACAGATACGCAGTATTTT | CSASDRITDTQYF
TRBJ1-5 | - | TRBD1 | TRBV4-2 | TGTGCCAGCAGCCAAGATTCCGGACAGGGGCCCAATCAGCCCCAGCATTTT | CASSQDSGQGPNQPQHF
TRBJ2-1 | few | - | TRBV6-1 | TGTGCCAGCAGTCCCGACCAGACGAGCGATGAGCAGTTCTTC | CASSPDQTSDEQFF
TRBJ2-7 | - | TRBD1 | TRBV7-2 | TGTGCCAGCAGCTTAATGGCAGGGGGCGAGTCCTACGAGCAGTACTTC | CASSLMAGGESYEQYF
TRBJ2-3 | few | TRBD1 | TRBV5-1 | TGCGCCAGCAGCTTTGGGCAGGGGGCTCCAGATACGCAGTATTTT | CASSFGQGAPDTQYF
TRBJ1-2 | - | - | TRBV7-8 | TGTGCCAGCAGCGGGTCGAGGCAGGCCTTCTATGGCTACACCTTC | CASSGSRQAFYGYTF
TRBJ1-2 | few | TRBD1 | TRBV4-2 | TGTGCCAGCAGCCAAGAACCGGGACAGGGTTATGGCTACACCTTC | CASSQEPGQGYGYTF
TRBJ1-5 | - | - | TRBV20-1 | TGCAGTGCTAGGTTTCCGGGGTTAGGCAATCAGCCCCAGCATTTT | CSARFPGLGNQPQHF
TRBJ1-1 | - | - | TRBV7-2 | TGTGCCAGCAGCTTATCCAGGGTGAACACTGAAGCTTTCTTT | CASSLSRVNTEAFF
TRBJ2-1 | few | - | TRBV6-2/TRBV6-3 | TGTGCCAGCAGTTACGCAGGTTTCCGTTACAATGAGCAGTTCTTC | CASSYAGFRYNEQFF
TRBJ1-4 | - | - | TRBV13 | TGTGCCAGCAGCTTAGGCCTGGGGAGTGATGAAAAACTGTTTTTT | CASSLGLGSDEKLFF
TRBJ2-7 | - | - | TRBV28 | TGTGCCAGCACTAATGGGGGCAGGAACCACGAGCAGTACTTC | CASTNGGRNHEQYF
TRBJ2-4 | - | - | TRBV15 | TGTGCCACCAGCAGAGTAGGGCAGGGCCAAAACATTCAGTACTTC | CATSRVGQGQNIQYF
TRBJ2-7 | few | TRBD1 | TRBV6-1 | TGTGCCAGCAGTGTAGGGGGCGAGAGGCAGTACTTC | CASSVGGERQYF
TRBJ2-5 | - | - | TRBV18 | TGTGCCAGCTCACCACCGCCTGCAGGGGTGGTTCAAGAGACCCAGTACTTC | CASSPPPAGVVQETQYF
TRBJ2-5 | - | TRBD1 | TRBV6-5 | TGTGCCAGCGTCCGGGACAGGGGAGAGACCCAGTACTTC | CASVRDRGETQYF
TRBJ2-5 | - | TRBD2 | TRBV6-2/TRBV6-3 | TGTGCCAGCAGTGGACAGCGGGAGCAAGAGACCCAGTACTTC | CASSGQREQETQYF
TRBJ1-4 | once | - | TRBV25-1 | TGTGCCAGCGGGAGAGACAGCGCAACTAATGAAAAACTGTTTTTT | CASGRDSATNEKLFF
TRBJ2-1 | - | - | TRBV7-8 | TGTGCCAGCAGCTTAACCCCTCAGAACTACAATGAGCAGTTCTTC | CASSLTPQNYNEQFF
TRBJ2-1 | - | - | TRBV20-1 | TGCAGTGCTAGAGAGTCGTATTTGGGTGAGCAGTTCTTC | CSARESYLGEQFF
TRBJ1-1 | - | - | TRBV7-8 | TGTGCCAGCAGCGTAATATTCGGGGGAACTGAAGCTTTCTTT | CASSVIFGGTEAFF
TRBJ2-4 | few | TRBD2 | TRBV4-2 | TGTGCCAGCAGCCCAACCGGACTAGCGGGGATAAACATTCAGTACTTC | CASSPTGLAGINIQYF
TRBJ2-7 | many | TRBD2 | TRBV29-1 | TGCAGCGTTGCAATCGGGACTAGCGGATCCTACGAGCAGTACTTC | CSVAIGTSGSYEQYF